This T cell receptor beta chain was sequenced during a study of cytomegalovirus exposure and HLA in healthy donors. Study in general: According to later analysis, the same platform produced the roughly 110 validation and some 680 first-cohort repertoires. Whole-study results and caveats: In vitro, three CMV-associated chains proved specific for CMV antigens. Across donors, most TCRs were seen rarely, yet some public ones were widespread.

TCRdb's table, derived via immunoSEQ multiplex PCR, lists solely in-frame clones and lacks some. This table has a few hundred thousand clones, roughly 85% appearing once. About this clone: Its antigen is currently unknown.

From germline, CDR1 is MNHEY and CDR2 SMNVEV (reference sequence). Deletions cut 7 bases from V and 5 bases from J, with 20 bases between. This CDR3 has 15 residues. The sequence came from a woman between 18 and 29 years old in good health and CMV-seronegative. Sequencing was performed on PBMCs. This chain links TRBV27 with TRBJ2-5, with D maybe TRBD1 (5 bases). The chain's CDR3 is CASKIRQSLYETQYF. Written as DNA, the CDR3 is TGTGCCAGCAAAATTAGACAGAGCCTCTACGAGACCCAGTACTTC.